Described below is a single T cell receptor beta chain sequence and its context. This sample was included in a study of T cells after yellow fever vaccination. Study-wide context: Any fraction with a low cell number was prepared using SMART-Seq v4 Ultra Low Input.

Trimming took 11 bases from V and 7 from J; bases not matched to a gene: 13. This CDR3 is 14 amino acids long. The germline CDR1 and CDR2 sequences are ENHRY and SYGVKD. Template-switching 5'RACE yielded the TCR cDNA; a universal primer site and UMIs were added in the process. TCRdb reanalysed the 5' RACE reads using MiXCR and keeps one entry per CDR3 protein. The table records about 300,000 distinct CDR3 sequences, approximately 7% of them present only once. The J gene is TRBJ2-1, the V gene TRBV10-3, with 8 positions matching TRBD2. This clonotype was obtained from a man between 18 and 29 years old who received the YFV17D yellow fever vaccine. Sequenced material: PBMCs, taken about 49 days after the first yellow fever vaccination. CDR3 sequence (DNA): TGTGCCGCAGCTCTGGCGGGGGGCGGGAATGAGCAGTTCTTC. It is translated as CAAALAGGGNEQFF.